A selection of T cell receptor beta chains follows, all from one sample in a study of OX40 agonist ivuxolimab in advanced cancers. Profiled with immunoSEQ multiplex PCR; TCRdb holds only in-frame clones, not every one. The sample includes 66,000 or so clones, 85% of them seen just once. The sample was CD4+ or CD8+ T cells sorted from blood, taken in a trial of the OX40 agonist ivuxolimab. The receptor source for this set is an adult with an advanced solid tumor such as melanoma, head and neck, liver or kidney cancer. Each CDR3 is given with its conserved first and last residue. Each record gives: clone size, D gene, J gene, V gene, CDR3 DNA, CDR3 protein. D genes are given only for firm matches. The size entry is marked missing in some rows and otherwise reads once, few, many or a size class.

clone_size: .; d_call: .; j_call: TRBJ2-7; v_call: TRBV19; cdr3_nt: TGTGCCACGGCACAGGGTTACGAGCAGTACTTC; cdr3_aa: CATAQGYEQYF
clone_size: .; d_call: TRBD2; j_call: TRBJ2-5; v_call: TRBV7-7; cdr3_nt: TGTGCCAGCAGCTTGGGTCTAGCGGGAGGAGAGACCCAGTACTTC; cdr3_aa: CASSLGLAGGETQYF
clone_size: .; d_call: .; j_call: TRBJ2-7; v_call: TRBV10-3; cdr3_nt: TGTGCCATCACCCCCAGGGCAGGAAGGGCTCACGAGCAGTACTTC; cdr3_aa: CAITPRAGRAHEQYF
clone_size: .; d_call: TRBD1; j_call: TRBJ1-1; v_call: TRBV29-1; cdr3_nt: TGCAGCGTGCGGACAGGGGGCGACACTGAAGCTTTCTTT; cdr3_aa: CSVRTGGDTEAFF
clone_size: once; d_call: TRBD1; j_call: TRBJ2-7; v_call: TRBV28; cdr3_nt: TGTGCCAGCAGTTTATCGGGACAGGGCGTCTACGAGCAGTACTTC; cdr3_aa: CASSLSGQGVYEQYF
clone_size: .; d_call: .; j_call: TRBJ1-5; v_call: TRBV2; cdr3_nt: TGTGCCAGCATTGCGGGGAGAGGTAATCAGCCCCAGCATTTT; cdr3_aa: CASIAGRGNQPQHF
clone_size: .; d_call: .; j_call: TRBJ1-3; v_call: TRBV27; cdr3_nt: TGTGCCAGCAGTTTAAGGCGCTTCGGCGGAGACACCATATATTTT; cdr3_aa: CASSLRRFGGDTIYF
clone_size: .; d_call: .; j_call: TRBJ2-3; v_call: TRBV6-1; cdr3_nt: TGTGCCAGCAGTGGGGTGACCGGAGATACGCAGTATTTT; cdr3_aa: CASSGVTGDTQYF
clone_size: .; d_call: .; j_call: TRBJ2-5; v_call: TRBV25-1; cdr3_nt: TGTGCCAGCAGTGAATGGGGAACGGAGACCCAGTACTTC; cdr3_aa: CASSEWGTETQYF
clone_size: .; d_call: TRBD1; j_call: TRBJ2-1; v_call: TRBV4-1; cdr3_nt: TGCGCCAGCAGCCCACGTCGACAGGGGGCTGGGAATGAGCAGTTCTTC; cdr3_aa: CASSPRRQGAGNEQFF
clone_size: .; d_call: .; j_call: TRBJ1-2; v_call: TRBV15; cdr3_nt: TGTGCCACCAGCAGAGATAGCCAGGGTTCCTATGGCTACACCTTC; cdr3_aa: CATSRDSQGSYGYTF
clone_size: .; d_call: .; j_call: TRBJ2-7; v_call: TRBV28; cdr3_nt: TGTGCCAGCAGTCTCGGGCCCTCCTACGAGCAGTACTTC; cdr3_aa: CASSLGPSYEQYF
clone_size: .; d_call: .; j_call: TRBJ2-7; v_call: TRBV7-9; cdr3_nt: TGTGCCAGCAGCTCCACTTACGAGCAGTACTTC; cdr3_aa: CASSSTYEQYF
clone_size: .; d_call: .; j_call: TRBJ2-1; v_call: TRBV10-3; cdr3_nt: TGTGCCATCACGGGGCGGGGCTCCTACAATGAGCAGTTCTTC; cdr3_aa: CAITGRGSYNEQFF
clone_size: once; d_call: .; j_call: TRBJ2-5; v_call: TRBV29-1; cdr3_nt: TGCAGCGTTGTACAGGGCCAAGAGACCCAGTACTTC; cdr3_aa: CSVVQGQETQYF
clone_size: .; d_call: TRBD2; j_call: TRBJ2-3; v_call: TRBV2; cdr3_nt: TGTGCCAGCACCCCCCGCGGGGGGATCACAGATACGCAGTATTTT; cdr3_aa: CASTPRGGITDTQYF
clone_size: .; d_call: TRBD2; j_call: TRBJ2-5; v_call: TRBV30; cdr3_nt: TGTGCCTGGAGCTGGACTAGCGGGGGGGCAGGGGAGACCCAGTACTTC; cdr3_aa: CAWSWTSGGAGETQYF
clone_size: few; d_call: TRBD2; j_call: TRBJ2-2; v_call: TRBV4-1; cdr3_nt: TGCGCCAGCACACCCTTTCGGGGGGGGAACACCGGGGAGCTGTTTTTT; cdr3_aa: CASTPFRGGNTGELFF
clone_size: once; d_call: .; j_call: TRBJ2-7; v_call: TRBV5-1; cdr3_nt: TGCGCCAGCAGGCGGACGACAGACTCGTACGAGCAGTACTTC; cdr3_aa: CASRRTTDSYEQYF
clone_size: few; d_call: TRBD2; j_call: TRBJ2-7; v_call: TRBV7-8; cdr3_nt: TGTGCCAGCGGAAGGACTAGCGGGAGTTACGAGCAGTACTTC; cdr3_aa: CASGRTSGSYEQYF
clone_size: .; d_call: .; j_call: TRBJ1-5; v_call: TRBV21-1; cdr3_nt: TGTGCCAGCCTAAGGGTCGACAATCAGCCCCAGCATTTT; cdr3_aa: CASLRVDNQPQHF
clone_size: .; d_call: .; j_call: TRBJ2-7; v_call: TRBV7-9; cdr3_nt: TGTGCCAGCAGCTCGCATGTATACCACCACCACGGGCAGTACTTC; cdr3_aa: CASSSHVYHHHGQYF
clone_size: .; d_call: .; j_call: TRBJ1-1; v_call: TRBV19; cdr3_nt: TGTGCCAGTAGTATGGGTGGAGGGATAGGCGCTGAAGCTTTCTTT; cdr3_aa: CASSMGGGIGAEAFF
clone_size: .; d_call: TRBD1; j_call: TRBJ1-6; v_call: TRBV5-4; cdr3_nt: TGTGCCAGCAGCTTGCAAGGGGGCTATTCACCCCTCCACTTT; cdr3_aa: CASSLQGGYSPLHF
clone_size: .; d_call: .; j_call: TRBJ2-3; v_call: TRBV6-5; cdr3_nt: TGTGCCAGCACCAGAGGGGCCAAAGGGACAGATACGCAGTATTTT; cdr3_aa: CASTRGAKGTDTQYF
clone_size: .; d_call: .; j_call: TRBJ2-5; v_call: TRBV30; cdr3_nt: TGTGCCTGGAGGGCCATGTGGTTAGGGGAGACCCAGTACTTC; cdr3_aa: CAWRAMWLGETQYF
clone_size: .; d_call: .; j_call: TRBJ2-7; v_call: TRBV6-1; cdr3_nt: TGTGCCAGCAGACACCAACCCAACTACGAGCAGTACTTC; cdr3_aa: CASRHQPNYEQYF
clone_size: .; d_call: .; j_call: TRBJ1-1; v_call: TRBV2; cdr3_nt: TGTGCCAGCAGTGAAACCCAAAAATACACTGAAGCTTTCTTT; cdr3_aa: CASSETQKYTEAFF
clone_size: .; d_call: .; j_call: TRBJ2-3; v_call: TRBV30; cdr3_nt: TGTGCCTGGAGTCCTTCCCCAGGGAGCGATACGCAGTATTTT; cdr3_aa: CAWSPSPGSDTQYF
clone_size: .; d_call: .; j_call: TRBJ2-7; v_call: TRBV5-1; cdr3_nt: TGCGCCAGCAGCGCCCCGGAGCGTTACGAGCAGTACTTC; cdr3_aa: CASSAPERYEQYF
clone_size: .; d_call: .; j_call: TRBJ1-6; v_call: TRBV7-2; cdr3_nt: TGTGCCAGCAGCCAATGGAGGCTGAACCTTTCTAATTCACCCCTCCACTTT; cdr3_aa: CASSQWRLNLSNSPLHF
clone_size: .; d_call: TRBD1; j_call: TRBJ1-6; v_call: TRBV5-1; cdr3_nt: TGCGCCAGCAGCTTGAGTGGGACAGGTGGTAATTCACCCCTCCACTTT; cdr3_aa: CASSLSGTGGNSPLHF
clone_size: .; d_call: .; j_call: TRBJ2-5; v_call: TRBV30; cdr3_nt: TGTGCCTGGAGTCAGTACTTGTCGGGCCGGGAGACCCAGTACTTC; cdr3_aa: CAWSQYLSGRETQYF